This TCR beta chain was documented in a study of T-cell reconstitution after alpha-beta-depleted transplantation in children. CDR3 length: 16 amino acids. V gave up 2 bases and J gave up 15 bases; unmatched junction bases: 13. Germline CDR1 and CDR2: SGHNT and YYREEE (reference sequence). TCRbeta library preparation incorporated unique molecular identifiers. TCRdb re-derived calls from the PCR reads in MiXCR, one entry per CDR3 protein. The sample comprises about 120,000 distinct CDR3 sequences, around a tenth of which are singletons, and 30% to 35% rests with the top ten. Turning to this clonotype: The antigen is undetermined.

The study's findings and limits: From surviving recipient T cells and thymic progenitors came the high day-60 TCRbeta diversity observed in some patients. Reportedly, only several hundred clones from non-depleted graft cells drove alpha-beta T-cell counts at about two months. Newly generated T cells supplied most T-cell counts and diversity one year post-transplant.

The material was PBMCs, obtained before TCRalphabeta/CD19-depleted stem cell transplant. V gene TRBV5-4 combines with J gene TRBJ2-1; 14 bases fit TRBD2. The receptor comes from a boy aged 2 to 10 with acute lymphoblastic leukemia, due to receive a stem cell transplant. CDR3 residues: CASSFNPTSGGDPLFF. CDR3 in DNA: TGTGCCAGCAGCTTCAACCCGACTAGCGGGGGGGACCCACTGTTCTTC.